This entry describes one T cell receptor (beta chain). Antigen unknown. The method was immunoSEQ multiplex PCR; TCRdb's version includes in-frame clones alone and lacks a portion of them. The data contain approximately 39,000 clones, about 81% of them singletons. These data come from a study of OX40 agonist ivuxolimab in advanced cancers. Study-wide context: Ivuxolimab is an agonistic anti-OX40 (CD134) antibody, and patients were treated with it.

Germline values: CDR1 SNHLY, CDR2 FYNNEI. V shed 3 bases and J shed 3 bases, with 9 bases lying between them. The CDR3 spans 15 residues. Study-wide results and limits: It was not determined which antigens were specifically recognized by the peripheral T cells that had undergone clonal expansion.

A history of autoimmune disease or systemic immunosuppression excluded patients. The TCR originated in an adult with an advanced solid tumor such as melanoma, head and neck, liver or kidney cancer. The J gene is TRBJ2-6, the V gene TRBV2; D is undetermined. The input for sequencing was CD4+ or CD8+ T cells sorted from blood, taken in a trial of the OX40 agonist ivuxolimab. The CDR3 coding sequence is TGTGCCAGCAGTGATAGGGCGAGTGGGGCCAACGTCCTGACTTTC. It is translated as CASSDRASGANVLTF. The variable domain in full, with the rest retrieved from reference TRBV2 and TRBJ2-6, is EPEVTQTPSHQVTQMGQEVILRCVPISNHLYFYWYRQILGQKVEFLVSFYNNEISEKSEIFDDQFSVERPDGSNFTLKIRSTKLEDSAMYFCASSDRASGANVLTFGAGSRLTVL.